Below, 32 T cell receptor beta chains from the same sample are listed, as sequenced in a study of blood T cell repertoires in COVID-19. Only in-frame clones appear in the TCRdb table, and some are missing; sequencing was by immunoSEQ multiplex PCR. Counted here are about 190,000 clones, 70% to 90% occurring once; the ten biggest clones make up roughly 5%. Material: peripheral blood. These receptor sequences come from a woman in her seventies with active or convalescent COVID-19.

To note about this clone: Other DNA sequences in the sample encode the same CDR3. This chain joins TRBV5-1 and TRBJ2-7; 10 positions match TRBD1. The CDR3 runs 14 residues. J was trimmed by 3 bases and V by 5 bases; bases with no gene match: 5. Germline values: CDR1 SGHRS, CDR2 YFSETQ. DNA for the CDR3: TGCGCCAGCAGTTCCGGGACAGGGGACTACGAGCAGTACTTC. It encodes CASSSGTGDYEQYF.

This clone occurred many times. V gene TRBV14 combines with J gene TRBJ2-2; D might be TRBD1 (6 bases). The CDR3 loop spans 14 amino acids. Germline-derived CDR1 and CDR2 are SGHDN and FVKESK. Trimming shortened V by 4 bases and J by 6 bases, and 12 bases separated the two germline ends. The chain's CDR3 is CASSRQQGSGELFF. In DNA form, the CDR3 reads TGTGCCAGCAGCCGCCAACAGGGCTCCGGGGAGCTGTTTTTT. The entire variable domain, with the rest obtained from reference TRBV14 and TRBJ2-2, is as follows: EAGVTQFPSHSVIEKGQTVTLRCDPISGHDNLYWYRRVMGKEIKFLLHFVKESKQDESGMPNNRFLAERTGGTYSTLKVQPAELEDSGVYFCASSRQQGSGELFFGEGSRLTVL.

This rearrangement joins TRBV19 to TRBJ2-7; the match to TRBD2 covers 8 bases. V trimming: 3 bases; J trimming: 3 bases; junction bases outside the gene matches: 4. Germline CDR1 and CDR2: LNHDA and SQIVND (reference sequence). The CDR3 covers 14 residues. The CDR3 DNA is TGTGCCAGTAGTATCACTAGCGGCAGCTACGAGCAGTACTTC. Translated, it gives CASSITSGSYEQYF.

The chain employs TRBV6-5 and TRBJ1-1; D unclear. Per the germline V gene, CDR1 is MNHEY and CDR2 is SVGAGI. The CDR3 covers 14 residues. Trimming took 3 bases from V and 3 from J, leaving 11 bases between them. CDR3 in amino acids: CASSYKSADTEAFF. The CDR3 DNA reads as TGTGCCAGCAGTTATAAATCGGCGGACACTGAAGCTTTCTTT.

CDR3 amino acids: CSSGANYGYTF. DNA for the CDR3: TGCAGCTCCGGGGCTAACTATGGCTACACCTTC. The chain combines TRBV29-1 with TRBJ1-2, with D uncertain. This CDR3 is 11 amino acids long. V lost 8 bases, J lost 0 bases, and 7 bases lay in between. Germline V CDR1 and CDR2: SQVTM, ANQGSEA.

J is TRBJ2-7 and V is TRBV6-2 or TRBV6-3, with 7 positions matching TRBD2. Germline V gene data show CDR1 as MNHEY and CDR2 as SVGEGT. Trimming at V came to 0 bases and at J to 7 bases, leaving 6 bases not matched to a gene. The CDR3 contains 14 residues. This CDR3 reads CASSYSYNGGEQYF. The DNA for the CDR3 is TGTGCCAGCAGTTACTCGTACAACGGGGGGGAGCAGTACTTC.

This clone has only one observation. CDR3 amino acids: CASSYSGDYEQYF. CDR3 DNA: TGTGCCAGCAGCTATTCGGGGGATTACGAGCAGTACTTC. The chain links TRBV6-5 to TRBJ2-7; D is perhaps TRBD2 (6 bases). Looked up from germline, CDR1 is MNHEY and CDR2 is SVGAGI. Trimming left V 6 bases short and J 4 bases short, with 13 bases between. The CDR3 contains 13 residues.

This clone was found a few times. This chain joins TRBV7-7 and TRBJ1-3, with 7 bases that match TRBD1. The J segment lost 2 bases and the V segment lost 1 base, leaving 2 bases of the junction unmatched. The germline V gene encodes CDR1 SSHAT and CDR2 FNYEAQ (reference sequence). The CDR3 length is 15 residues. CDR3 region: CASSLEGAPGNTIYF. Written as DNA, the CDR3 is TGTGCCAGCAGCTTAGAGGGGGCCCCTGGAAACACCATATATTTT.

The rearrangement links TRBV28 to TRBJ1-5; 7 nucleotides agree with TRBD1. The CDR3 has 12 residues. J gave up 7 bases and V 4 bases, and 1 base lay outside the gene matches. Germline V gene lookup returns CDR1 MDHEN and CDR2 SYDVKM. The CDR3 reads CASSSGGQPQHF. The CDR3 nucleotides read TGTGCCAGCAGTTCAGGGGGACAGCCCCAGCATTTT.

The chain has TRBV18 and TRBJ2-4, with a weak D call TRBD1 (6 bases). V was pared by 1 base and J by 4 bases, with 8 bases between. CDR1 and CDR2 (germline): KGHSH, LQKENI. This CDR3 region has 14 residues. CDR3 region: CASSPRDMKNIQYF. As DNA, the CDR3 is TGTGCCAGCTCACCACGGGACATGAAAAACATTCAGTACTTC.

V is TRBV3-1 (or the pseudogene TRBV3-2) and J is TRBJ2-5; unclear D gene. Germline V gives CDR1 LGHDT, CDR2 YNNKEL (reference sequence). The CDR3 is 14 amino acids. V lost 1 base, J lost 1 base, and 7 bases lay in between. CDR3 sequence: CASSQGRSQETQYF. CDR3 coding DNA: TGTGCCAGCAGCCAAGGACGGAGCCAAGAGACCCAGTACTTC.

The genes are TRBV28 and TRBJ2-5; D not resolved. There are 13 residues in the CDR3. Germline V gives CDR1 MDHEN, CDR2 SYDVKM. V was clipped by 5 bases and J by 5 bases, with 12 bases between them. CDR3 nucleotide sequence: TGTGCCAGCAGTGCCCCTGCTCGGGAGACCCAGTACTTC. Translating gives CASSAPARETQYF. The complete variable domain, with remaining parts taken from reference TRBV28 and TRBJ2-5, reads DVKVTQSSRYLVKRTGEKVFLECVQDMDHENMFWYRQDPGLGLRLIYFSYDVKMKEKGDIPEGYSVSREKKERFSLILESASTNQTSMYLCASSAPARETQYFGPGTRLLVL.

The CDR3 bases are TGCGCCAGCAGTTGGCGGGATTCTAACTATGGCTACACCTTC. Translation: CASSWRDSNYGYTF. The V call is TRBV5-1, the J call TRBJ1-2; D is unclear. Per the germline V gene, CDR1 is SGHRS and CDR2 is YFSETQ. Trimming stripped 5 bases from V and 0 bases from J, with 11 bases between. CDR3 length: 14 residues. Complete variable domain (other parts from reference TRBV5-1 and TRBJ1-2): KAGVTQTPRYLIKTRGQQVTLSCSPISGHRSVSWYQQTPGQGLQFLFEYFSETQRNKGNFPGRFSGRQFSNSRSEMNVSTLELGDSALYLCASSWRDSNYGYTFGSGTRLTVV.

The chain links TRBV30 to TRBJ2-7; 11 nucleotides agree with TRBD2. The CDR3 is 11 residues long. CDR1 and CDR2 (germline): GTSNPN, SVGIG (reference sequence). The V segment lost 1 base and the J segment 12 bases; nucleotides outside the gene matches: 2. The CDR3 nucleotides are TGTGCCTGGAGTGCTAGCGGGAGGCGGTACTTC. Its protein product is CAWSASGRRYF. The variable domain in full, with the rest retrieved from reference TRBV30 and TRBJ2-7, is SQTIHQWPATLVQPVGSPLSLECTVEGTSNPNLYWYRQAAGRGLQLLFYSVGIGQISSEVPQNLSASRPQDRQFILSSKKLLLSDSGFYLCAWSASGRRYFGPGTRLTVT.

This CDR3 reads CAASRGAGTDTQYF. In DNA form, the CDR3 reads TGTGCCGCATCCCGGGGAGCTGGCACAGATACGCAGTATTTT. This chain joins TRBV5-4 and TRBJ2-3, with D possibly TRBD2 on 5 matching bases. Germline V gives CDR1 SGHNT, CDR2 YYREEE (reference sequence). The CDR3 is 14 amino acids. V lost 10 bases and J lost 1, with 16 bases in between.

This chain connects TRBV28 to TRBJ1-2, with D perhaps TRBD1 (6 bases). Trimming pared 2 bases from V and 1 base from J, leaving 8 bases between. Germline V CDR1 and CDR2: MDHEN, SYDVKM. The CDR3 covers 14 residues. CDR3 sequence reads: CASSLGGHNYGYTF. In DNA form, the CDR3 reads TGTGCCAGCAGTTTAGGGGGACATAACTATGGCTACACCTTC.

The chain is built from TRBV6-5 and TRBJ1-2; tentative D call: TRBD1 (6 bases). There are 13 residues in the CDR3. Between the trimmed V and J ends, which lost 6 bases and 6 bases, there was a span of 14 bases. CDR1 is MNHEY and CDR2 is SVGAGI in the germline V gene. Here the CDR3 reads CASSFGQSDGYTF. Written as DNA, the CDR3 is TGTGCCAGCAGCTTCGGACAGTCAGATGGCTACACCTTC.

The chain has TRBV10-3 and TRBJ2-3, with 7 bases lining up with TRBD1. This CDR3 has 17 residues. Unmatched junction bases numbered 16, after V lost 10 bases and J lost 0 bases. The germline gives CDR1 ENHRY, CDR2 SYGVKD. The CDR3 here is CASSIDRQGLSTDTQYF. DNA of the CDR3: TGTGCCAGCTCCATCGACCGACAGGGTCTTAGCACAGATACGCAGTATTTT.

V usage is TRBV5-1 and J usage is TRBJ2-1, with D unclear. Germline CDR1 is SGHRS and CDR2 is YFSETQ. The V and J ends lost 2 bases and 2 bases respectively, with 8 bases between them. The CDR3 contains 14 residues. The DNA of the CDR3 is TGCGCCAGCAGCTTCCCAGAAGCCTACAATGAGCAGTTCTTC. It encodes CASSFPEAYNEQFF.

The V gene is TRBV28, the J gene TRBJ2-7, with D tentatively TRBD1 (5 bases). V was pared by 5 bases and J by 3 bases, with 20 bases between. Germline CDR1 is MDHEN and CDR2 is SYDVKM. The CDR3 loop spans 16 amino acids. The CDR3 here is CASSTPVAGSFYEQYF. CDR3 DNA: TGTGCCAGCAGTACACCTGTGGCAGGGTCATTCTACGAGCAGTACTTC. The variable domain in full, completed from reference TRBV28 and TRBJ2-7, reads DVKVTQSSRYLVKRTGEKVFLECVQDMDHENMFWYRQDPGLGLRLIYFSYDVKMKEKGDIPEGYSVSREKKERFSLILESASTNQTSMYLCASSTPVAGSFYEQYFGPGTRLTVT.

The table lists this clone with many counts. This chain uses TRBV28 with TRBJ1-5; no reliable D call. The germline V gene has CDR1 MDHEN and CDR2 SYDVKM. Trimming shortened V by 2 bases and J by 1 base, and 6 bases separated the two germline ends. The CDR3 is 14 residues long. CDR3 sequence (DNA): TGTGCCAGCAGTTTAGATGGCAGCAATCAGCCCCAGCATTTT. It is translated as CASSLDGSNQPQHF.

This chain joins TRBV6-5 and TRBJ2-3; D gene unclear. Germline-derived CDR1 and CDR2 are MNHEY and SVGAGI. V lost 0 bases and J 4 bases, leaving 5 bases between the germline ends. The CDR3 covers 13 residues. CDR3 sequence: CASSYSGADTQYF. CDR3 DNA: TGTGCCAGCAGTTACTCCGGAGCAGATACGCAGTATTTT.

The chain couples TRBV9 to TRBJ2-3, with D tentatively TRBD2 (5 bases). With 4 bases removed from V and 2 bases from J, the gap between germline ends came to 11 bases. The CDR3 runs to 14 residues. Germline assignment: CDR1 SGDLS and CDR2 YYNGEE. The CDR3 DNA sequence: TGTGCCAGCAGCTACTTCCGGGACACAGATACGCAGTATTTT. This sequence encodes CASSYFRDTDTQYF.

The chain uses TRBV7-2 and TRBJ1-1, with 8 bases identical to TRBD1. After removal of 3 bases from V and 7 bases from J, the junction contained 7 bases not matched to a gene. Germline V lookup: CDR1 SGHTA, CDR2 FQGNSA. CDR3 size: 14 residues. The CDR3 loop is CASSFWTGKIEAFF. DNA of the CDR3: TGTGCCAGCAGCTTCTGGACAGGGAAAATTGAAGCTTTCTTT. The variable domain in full, with the rest retrieved from reference TRBV7-2 and TRBJ1-1, is GAGVSQSPSNKVTEKGKDVELRCDPISGHTALYWYRQSLGQGLEFLIYFQGNSAPDKSGLPSDRFSAERTGGSVSTLTIQRTQQEDSAVYLCASSFWTGKIEAFFGQGTRLTVV.

The chain joins TRBV12-5 to TRBJ1-6; 9 nucleotides align to TRBD1. With 6 bases clipped from V and 6 bases from J, the junction kept 6 bases outside the gene matches. Germline-derived CDR1 and CDR2 are LGHNT and FRNRAP. The CDR3 runs 15 residues. The CDR3 here is CASGSMDRGNSPLHF. In DNA, the CDR3 is TGTGCTAGTGGCTCGATGGACAGGGGTAATTCACCCCTCCACTTT.

This sequence joins TRBV15 and TRBJ2-5, with 9 bases aligning to TRBD1. The V gene end was trimmed by 3 bases and the J gene end by 5 bases; junction bases not matched to a gene: 7. Germline lookup yields CDR1 LNHNV and CDR2 YYDKDF (reference sequence). This CDR3 spans 15 amino acids. The CDR3 nucleotides are TGTGCCACCAGCAGTCTCACAGGGGGCGCGGAGACCCAGTACTTC. It encodes CATSSLTGGAETQYF.

The rearrangement joins TRBV3-1 (or the pseudogene TRBV3-2) to TRBJ2-3; perhaps TRBD2 as D (5 bases). The CDR3 runs 14 residues. Germline lookup yields CDR1 LGHDT and CDR2 YNNKEL (reference sequence). V gave up 5 bases and J gave up 0 bases, with 9 bases separating them. The CDR3 loop reads CASSFTRSTDTQYF. The CDR3 region has the DNA TGTGCCAGCAGCTTTACTAGGAGCACAGATACGCAGTATTTT.

This chain uses TRBV5-4 with TRBJ1-2; 9 bases match TRBD1. Trimming took 6 bases from V and 9 from J; bases not matched to a gene: 6. The germline CDR1 and CDR2 sequences are SGHNT and YYREEE (reference sequence). There are 12 residues in the CDR3. The CDR3 nucleotides read TGTGCCAGCAACACACAGGGGGCGAGCTACACCTTC. Translating it yields CASNTQGASYTF.

This clone was counted a few times. Other DNA sequences in the sample encode the same CDR3. The gene calls are TRBV18 and TRBJ2-7, with 11 bases that match TRBD2. The V gene end was trimmed by 3 bases and the J gene end by 2 bases; junction bases not matched to a gene: 3. The CDR3 consists of 15 residues. Germline CDR1 and CDR2: KGHSH and LQKENI. The CDR3 DNA reads as TGTGCCAGCTCACCGCCGACTAGCGGGGCCTACGAGCAGTACTTC. Translating it yields CASSPPTSGAYEQYF.

The table lists this clone with a count of one. This sequence joins TRBV11-1 and TRBJ2-5, with TRBD2 identical over 14 bases. Per germline, CDR1 SGHAT and CDR2 FQDESV (reference sequence). The CDR3 covers 16 residues. Trimming took 5 bases from V and 10 from J; bases not matched to a gene: 12. The CDR3: CASSPSRLAGGPDQYF. Here the CDR3 DNA reads TGTGCCAGCAGCCCAAGCCGACTAGCGGGAGGGCCCGACCAGTACTTC.

The V gene is TRBV13, the J gene TRBJ2-1, with 10 bases aligning to TRBD2. There are 15 residues in the CDR3. The V and J ends lost 1 base and 5 bases, in that order; junction bases with no gene match: 2. Germline CDR1 is PRHDT and CDR2 is FYEKMQ (reference sequence). In DNA, the CDR3 is TGTGCCAGCAGCTTAGAAGGACTAGCGGACAATGAGCAGTTCTTC. This translates into CASSLEGLADNEQFF.

V usage is TRBV7-3 and J usage is TRBJ2-2; TRBD1 matches at 10 bases. Losses at the gene ends were 7 bases for V and 4 bases for J; bases not matched to a gene: 6. This CDR3 has 15 amino acids. The germline V gene encodes CDR1 SGHTA and CDR2 FQGTGA. The CDR3 loop is CASTPGTGVTGELFF. The CDR3 coding sequence is TGTGCCAGCACCCCCGGGACAGGGGTCACCGGGGAGCTGTTTTTT.